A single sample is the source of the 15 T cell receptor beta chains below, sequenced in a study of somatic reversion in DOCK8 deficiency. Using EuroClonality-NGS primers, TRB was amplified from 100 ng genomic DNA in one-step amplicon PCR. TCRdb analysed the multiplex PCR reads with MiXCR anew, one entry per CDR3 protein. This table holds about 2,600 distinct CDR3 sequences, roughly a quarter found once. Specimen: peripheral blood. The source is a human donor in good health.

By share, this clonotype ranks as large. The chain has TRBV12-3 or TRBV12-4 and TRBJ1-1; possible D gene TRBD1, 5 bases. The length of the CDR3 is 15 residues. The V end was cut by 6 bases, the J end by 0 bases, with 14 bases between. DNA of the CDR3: TGTGCCAGCAGACACTCCGACAGATTGAACACTGAAGCTTTCTTT. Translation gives CASRHSDRLNTEAFF.

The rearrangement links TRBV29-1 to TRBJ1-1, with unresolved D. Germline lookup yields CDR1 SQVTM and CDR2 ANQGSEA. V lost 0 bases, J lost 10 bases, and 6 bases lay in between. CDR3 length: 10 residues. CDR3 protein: CSVEEHPAFF. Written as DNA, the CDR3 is TGCAGCGTTGAAGAGCACCCAGCTTTCTTT.

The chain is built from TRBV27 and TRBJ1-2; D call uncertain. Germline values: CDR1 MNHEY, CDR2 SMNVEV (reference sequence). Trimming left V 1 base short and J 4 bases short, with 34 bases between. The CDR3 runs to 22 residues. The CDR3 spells CASSLFPNLPYTSGRPSYGYTF. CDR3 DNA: TGTGCCAGCAGTTTATTCCCCAACCTTCCATATACGTCAGGCAGACCATCCTATGGCTACACCTTC.

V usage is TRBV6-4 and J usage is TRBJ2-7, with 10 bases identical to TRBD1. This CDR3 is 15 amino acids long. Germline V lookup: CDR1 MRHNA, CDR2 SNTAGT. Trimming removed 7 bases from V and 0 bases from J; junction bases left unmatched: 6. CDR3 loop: CASNGTGVGSYEQYF. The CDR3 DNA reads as TGTGCCAGCAATGGGACAGGGGTCGGCTCCTACGAGCAGTACTTC.

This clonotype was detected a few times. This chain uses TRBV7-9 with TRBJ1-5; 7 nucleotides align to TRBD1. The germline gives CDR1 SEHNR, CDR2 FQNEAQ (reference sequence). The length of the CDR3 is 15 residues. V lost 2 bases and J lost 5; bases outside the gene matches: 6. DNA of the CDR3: TGTGCCAGCAGCTTAAGCGGGGACAGAGATCAGCCCCAGCATTTT. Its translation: CASSLSGDRDQPQHF.

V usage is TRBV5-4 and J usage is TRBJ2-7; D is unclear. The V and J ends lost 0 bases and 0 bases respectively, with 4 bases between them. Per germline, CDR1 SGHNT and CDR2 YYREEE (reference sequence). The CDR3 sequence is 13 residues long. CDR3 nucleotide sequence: TGTGCCAGCAGCTTGGGGGTCTCCTACGAGCAGTACTTC. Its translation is CASSLGVSYEQYF.

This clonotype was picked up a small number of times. The chain's CDR3 is CASSVGPGGNTEAFF. The CDR3 nucleotides are TGTGCCAGCAGCGTAGGTCCAGGGGGGAACACTGAAGCTTTCTTT. The V and J genes are TRBV9 and TRBJ1-1; 7 positions match TRBD1. CDR1 and CDR2 from the germline V gene are SGDLS and YYNGEE. The CDR3 is 15 residues long. V trimming: 0 bases; J trimming: 1 base; junction bases outside the gene matches: 3. The variable domain in full, with the rest retrieved from reference TRBV9 and TRBJ1-1, is DSGVTQTPKHLITATGQRVTLRCSPRSGDLSVYWYQQSLDQGLQFLIQYYNGEERAKGNILERFSAQQFPDLHSELNLSSLELGDSALYFCASSVGPGGNTEAFFGQGTRLTVV.

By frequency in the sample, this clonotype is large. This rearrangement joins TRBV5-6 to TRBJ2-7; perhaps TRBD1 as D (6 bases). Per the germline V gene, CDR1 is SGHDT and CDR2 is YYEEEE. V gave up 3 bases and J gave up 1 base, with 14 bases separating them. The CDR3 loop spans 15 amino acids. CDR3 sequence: CASSSLLTGSYEQYF. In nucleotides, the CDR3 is TGTGCCAGCAGCTCCCTCCTAACAGGGTCCTACGAGCAGTACTTC.

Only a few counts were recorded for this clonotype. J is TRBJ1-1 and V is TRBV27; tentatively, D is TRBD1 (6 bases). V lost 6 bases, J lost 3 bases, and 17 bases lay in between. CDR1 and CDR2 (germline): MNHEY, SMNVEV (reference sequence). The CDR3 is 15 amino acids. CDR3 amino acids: CASSPAGAGYTEAFF. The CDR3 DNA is TGTGCCAGCAGCCCGGCAGGGGCGGGGTACACTGAAGCTTTCTTT.

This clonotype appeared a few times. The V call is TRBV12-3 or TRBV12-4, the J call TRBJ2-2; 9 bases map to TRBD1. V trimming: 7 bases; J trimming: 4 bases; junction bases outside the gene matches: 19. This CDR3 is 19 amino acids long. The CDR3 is CASKPYNRGLTIPTGELFF. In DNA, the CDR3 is TGTGCCAGCAAACCCTATAACAGGGGGCTCACTATCCCCACCGGGGAGCTGTTTTTT.

This CDR3 reads CASSEMGGGGTEAFF. As DNA, the CDR3 is TGTGCCAGCAGTGAGATGGGAGGGGGTGGCACTGAAGCTTTCTTT. The chain recombines TRBV6-1 with TRBJ1-1, with D maybe TRBD1 (6 bases). The CDR3 totals 15 residues. Trimming pared 3 bases from V and 4 bases from J, leaving 15 bases between. Germline lookup yields CDR1 MNHNS and CDR2 SASEGT.

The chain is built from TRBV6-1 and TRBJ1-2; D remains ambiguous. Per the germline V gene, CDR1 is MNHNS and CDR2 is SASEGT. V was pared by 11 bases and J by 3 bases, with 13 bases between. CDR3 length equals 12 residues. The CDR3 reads CASQADDYGYTF. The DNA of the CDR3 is TGTGCCTCCCAGGCCGATGACTATGGCTACACCTTC.

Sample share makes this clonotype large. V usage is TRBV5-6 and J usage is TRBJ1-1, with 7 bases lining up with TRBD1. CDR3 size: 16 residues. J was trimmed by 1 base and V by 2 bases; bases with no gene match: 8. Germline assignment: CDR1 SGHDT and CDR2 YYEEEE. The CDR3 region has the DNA TGTGCCAGCAGCTTCCCGCGGACAGGTTGGAACACTGAAGCTTTCTTT. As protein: CASSFPRTGWNTEAFF.

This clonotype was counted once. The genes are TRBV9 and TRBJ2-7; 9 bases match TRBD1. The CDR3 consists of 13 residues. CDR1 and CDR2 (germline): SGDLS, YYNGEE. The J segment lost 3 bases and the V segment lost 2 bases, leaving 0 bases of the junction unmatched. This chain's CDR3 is CASSVDRGYEQYF. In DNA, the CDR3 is TGTGCCAGCAGCGTGGACAGGGGCTACGAGCAGTACTTC.

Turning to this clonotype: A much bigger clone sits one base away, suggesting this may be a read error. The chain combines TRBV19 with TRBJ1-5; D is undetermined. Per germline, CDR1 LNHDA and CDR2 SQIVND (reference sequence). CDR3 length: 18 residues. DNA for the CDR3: TGTGTCAGTAGTCGCGAATTTTCGATGACGGCATTTGTTCAGCCCCAGCATTTT. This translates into CVSSREFSMTAFVQPQHF.